Following are 21 T cell receptor beta chains from one sample sequenced in a study of blood T cell repertoires in COVID-19 (dated by TCRdb to 2020 to 2022). Libraries were constructed by the immunoSEQ multiplex PCR assay. What TCRdb holds here is the immuneACCESS table cut down to in-frame rearrangements. Part of the clones is not present; checked against another copy, under half of the missing clones reflect an unresolved V gene, and the others are unexplained. This sample has more than 250,000 clones in its table, and around 89% of those were observed once. Around 6.6% of the sample rests with the top ten. The source material was peripheral blood. Source of these receptors: a man aged 18 to 29 who had recovered from COVID-19.

The chain couples TRBV11-2 to TRBJ2-2; 8 nucleotides match TRBD1. This CDR3 has 16 amino acids. V lost 4 bases and J lost 4; bases outside the gene matches: 8. The V gene's germline CDR1 is SGHAT and CDR2 FQNNGV. The CDR3 protein is CASSWRTGSITGELFF. For the CDR3, the DNA is TGTGCCAGCAGCTGGCGGACAGGGAGTATCACCGGGGAGCTGTTTTTT. Variable domain in full (rest from reference TRBV11-2 and TRBJ2-2): EAGVAQSPRYKIIEKRQSVAFWCNPISGHATLYWYQQILGQGPKLLIQFQNNGVVDDSQLPKDRFSAERLKGVDSTLKIQPAKLEDSAVYLCASSWRTGSITGELFFGEGSRLTVL.

The chain carries TRBV7-2 and TRBJ2-7, with TRBD1 as a possible D gene (6 bases). V was pared by 3 bases and J by 0 bases, with 9 bases between. The CDR3 spans 14 residues. Germline V gene lookup returns CDR1 SGHTA and CDR2 FQGNSA. CDR3 sequence (DNA): TGTGCCAGCAGCTTTACAGGGAGCTCCTACGAGCAGTACTTC. Translating gives CASSFTGSSYEQYF.

This clone has a single count. The V gene is TRBV3-1 (or the pseudogene TRBV3-2), the J gene TRBJ1-6, with D perhaps TRBD1 (6 bases). This CDR3 contains 15 residues. The ends were cut back, 3 bases at V and 5 bases at J, with 11 bases in the middle. Germline V lookup: CDR1 LGHDT, CDR2 YNNKEL (reference sequence). The CDR3 DNA sequence: TGTGCCAGCAGCCACTGGACAGTGAATAATTCACCCCTCCACTTT. Its translation is CASSHWTVNNSPLHF.

The chain uses TRBV6-5 and TRBJ2-3, with a tentative D call TRBD1 (6 bases). CDR1 is MNHEY and CDR2 is SVGAGI in the germline V gene. V was clipped by 5 bases and J by 5 bases, with 17 bases between them. The CDR3 has 15 residues. CDR3 DNA: TGTGCCAGCAGTACCGGGACACCGAGAAAAGATACGCAGTATTTT. Translation: CASSTGTPRKDTQYF.

This chain connects TRBV7-2 to TRBJ2-7, with D tentatively TRBD1 (5 bases). Trimming took off 0 bases at V and 3 bases at J, with 9 bases between the two ends. CDR1 is SGHTA, CDR2 FQGNSA, per germline. This CDR3 is built from 14 residues. In DNA form, the CDR3 reads TGTGCCAGCAGCTTAGCACTCAGGGACTACGAGCAGTACTTC. Protein product: CASSLALRDYEQYF.

V usage is TRBV14 and J usage is TRBJ2-1; 10 positions match TRBD1. This CDR3 contains 17 residues. Trimming cost V 0 bases and J 3 bases; bases outside gene matches: 5. The germline V gene has CDR1 SGHDN and CDR2 FVKESK. The CDR3 reads CASSQEPTGGFYNEQFF. In nucleotides, the CDR3 is TGTGCCAGCAGCCAAGAACCGACAGGGGGCTTCTACAATGAGCAGTTCTTC.

This clone was detected only once. For the CDR3, the DNA is TGTGCCAGCAGTTACTTTCCAGGCAACTATGGCTACACCTTC. Translated: CASSYFPGNYGYTF. The chain recombines TRBV6-5 with TRBJ1-2; D gene unclear. Trimming shortened V by 1 base and J by 2 bases, and 8 bases separated the two germline ends. Germline CDR1 and CDR2: MNHEY and SVGAGI. CDR3 length: 14 residues.

The chain recombines TRBV19 with TRBJ2-3, with D perhaps matching TRBD2 (5 bases). Between the trimmed V and J ends, which lost 5 bases and 4 bases, there was a span of 16 bases. The germline V gene has CDR1 LNHDA and CDR2 SQIVND (reference sequence). The CDR3 totals 15 residues. The DNA of the CDR3 is TGTGCCAGTAGTGAGGGCCTGAGTCCAGCAGATACGCAGTATTTT. Its translation is CASSEGLSPADTQYF.

V is TRBV14 and J is TRBJ1-1, with TRBD1 matching 12 bases. The CDR3 is 18 residues long. Trimming at V came to 0 bases and at J to 4 bases, leaving 9 bases not matched to a gene. Germline V CDR1 and CDR2: SGHDN, FVKESK. The CDR3 DNA is TGTGCCAGCAGCCAAGATCGGTGGGACAGGGGGCGGGTCACTGAAGCTTTCTTT. Residues: CASSQDRWDRGRVTEAFF.

V gene TRBV28 combines with J gene TRBJ1-2; D might be TRBD1 (5 bases). In germline, CDR1 is MDHEN, CDR2 SYDVKM. V was shortened by 3 bases and J by 2 bases, with 7 bases between the two germline ends. There are 13 residues in the CDR3. Written as DNA, the CDR3 is TGTGCCAGCAGTTTCGGGGGGAACTATGGCTACACCTTC. This translates into CASSFGGNYGYTF.

The genes are TRBV4-1 and TRBJ1-1, with D possibly matching TRBD1 (6 bases). Looked up from germline, CDR1 is MGHRA and CDR2 is YSYEKL. Trimming took off 2 bases at V and 0 bases at J, with 7 bases between the two ends. This CDR3 comprises 14 residues. CDR3 region: CASSQRGMNTEAFF. CDR3 sequence (DNA): TGCGCCAGCAGCCAAAGGGGGATGAACACTGAAGCTTTCTTT.

This chain links TRBV11-2 with TRBJ2-7; 9 nucleotides agree with TRBD1. After removal of 5 bases from V and 7 bases from J, the junction contained 12 bases not matched to a gene. The CDR3 sequence is 15 residues long. Germline V gene lookup returns CDR1 SGHAT and CDR2 FQNNGV. CDR3 coding DNA: TGTGCCAGCAGCCTCGGGACAGGGTTCTTGATAGAGCAGTACTTC. Residues: CASSLGTGFLIEQYF.

This clone has only one observation. This chain uses TRBV18 with TRBJ1-6; no reliable D call. Trimming shortened V by 3 bases and J by 6 bases, and 15 bases separated the two germline ends. This CDR3 is 16 amino acids long. Germline CDR1 and CDR2: KGHSH and LQKENI. Written as DNA, the CDR3 is TGTGCCAGCTCACCTTTCGCGCAGACACTTAATTCACCCCTCCACTTT. Translation: CASSPFAQTLNSPLHF.

The CDR3 sequence is CASSGDLAGIYEQYF. In DNA, the CDR3 is TGTGCCAGCAGCGGAGATCTAGCGGGGATTTACGAGCAGTACTTC. This rearrangement joins TRBV9 to TRBJ2-7; 9 bases fit TRBD2. The V segment lost 3 bases and the J segment 4 bases; nucleotides outside the gene matches: 8. From germline, CDR1 is SGDLS and CDR2 YYNGEE. There are 15 residues in the CDR3.

This clone was seen a single time. This chain links TRBV10-3 with TRBJ2-7; 10 positions agree with TRBD2. CDR3 length: 15 amino acids. The germline CDR1 and CDR2 sequences are ENHRY and SYGVKD. Trimming removed 6 bases from V and 1 base from J; junction bases left unmatched: 6. In nucleotides, the CDR3 is TGTGCCATCAGGAGGGAGCGGGAGGGGTCCTACGAGCAGTACTTC. Its translation is CAIRREREGSYEQYF.

The count of this clone is one. The rearrangement uses TRBV6-4 and TRBJ2-1, with 10 bases lining up with TRBD1. Germline V gene lookup returns CDR1 MRHNA and CDR2 SNTAGT. There are 16 residues in the CDR3. V lost 3 bases and J lost 5; bases outside the gene matches: 7. CDR3 sequence: CASSEGAGTGDNEQFF. The CDR3 coding sequence is TGTGCCAGCAGTGAAGGAGCAGGGACAGGGGACAATGAGCAGTTCTTC.

The chain uses TRBV19 and TRBJ2-7; a weak D match, TRBD1 (6 bases). The CDR3 is 13 amino acids. V was pared by 3 bases and J by 4 bases, with 10 bases between. Looked up from germline, CDR1 is LNHDA and CDR2 is SQIVND (reference sequence). The CDR3 reads CASSIRGGYEQYF. The CDR3 bases are TGTGCCAGTAGTATCAGGGGCGGGTACGAGCAGTACTTC.

The chain recombines TRBV29-1 with TRBJ1-3; D is possibly TRBD1 (6 bases). V was clipped by 5 bases and J by 3 bases, with 14 bases between them. CDR1 SQVTM and CDR2 ANQGSEA come from the germline V gene. The CDR3 is 14 amino acids. The CDR3 is CSVLQGLSGNTIYF. The DNA of the CDR3 is TGCAGCGTTTTACAGGGTCTAAGTGGAAACACCATATATTTT.

This chain joins TRBV27 and TRBJ1-5; TRBD1 might be the D (5 bases). The CDR3 runs to 14 residues. Germline V gene lookup returns CDR1 MNHEY and CDR2 SMNVEV (reference sequence). V gave up 4 bases and J gave up 2 bases, with 9 bases separating them. The CDR3 protein is CASSSGHGNQPQHF. DNA for the CDR3: TGTGCCAGCAGTTCAGGGCACGGCAATCAGCCCCAGCATTTT.

This chain uses TRBV30 with TRBJ1-1; the match to TRBD1 covers 8 bases. In germline, CDR1 is GTSNPN, CDR2 SVGIG (reference sequence). The trim removed 6 bases at V and 7 bases at J, leaving 7 bases unmatched. This CDR3 spans 12 amino acids. CDR3 sequence (DNA): TGTGCCTGTACAGGGGGGCTGGGTGAAGCTTTCTTT. Its protein product is CACTGGLGEAFF.

In its sample, this clone was seen a few times. This CDR3 is also generated by other DNA sequences in the sample. The rearrangement links TRBV5-1 to TRBJ1-1; D is unclear. In germline, CDR1 is SGHRS, CDR2 YFSETQ. The CDR3 runs 16 residues. V dropped 0 bases and J dropped 1 base, with 13 bases sitting between them. The CDR3 loop is CASSLAPRQSNTEAFF. The CDR3 DNA is TGCGCCAGCAGCTTGGCCCCGAGGCAGTCGAACACTGAAGCTTTCTTT. Supplemented by reference TRBV5-1 and TRBJ1-1, the full variable domain reads KAGVTQTPRYLIKTRGQQVTLSCSPISGHRSVSWYQQTPGQGLQFLFEYFSETQRNKGNFPGRFSGRQFSNSRSEMNVSTLELGDSALYLCASSLAPRQSNTEAFFGQGTRLTVV.